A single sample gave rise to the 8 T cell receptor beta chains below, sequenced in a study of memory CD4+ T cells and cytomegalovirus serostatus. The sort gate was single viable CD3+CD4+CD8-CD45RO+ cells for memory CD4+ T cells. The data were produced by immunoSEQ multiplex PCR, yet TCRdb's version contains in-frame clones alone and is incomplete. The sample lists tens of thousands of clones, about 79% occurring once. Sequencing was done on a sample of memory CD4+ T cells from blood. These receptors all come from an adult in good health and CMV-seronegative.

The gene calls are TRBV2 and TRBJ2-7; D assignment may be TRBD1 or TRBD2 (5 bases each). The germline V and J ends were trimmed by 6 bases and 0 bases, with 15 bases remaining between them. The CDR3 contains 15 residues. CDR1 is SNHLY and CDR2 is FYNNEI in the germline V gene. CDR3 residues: CASREGQGSSYEQYF. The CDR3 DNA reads TGTGCCAGCAGAGAGGGGCAGGGTAGCTCCTACGAGCAGTACTTC.

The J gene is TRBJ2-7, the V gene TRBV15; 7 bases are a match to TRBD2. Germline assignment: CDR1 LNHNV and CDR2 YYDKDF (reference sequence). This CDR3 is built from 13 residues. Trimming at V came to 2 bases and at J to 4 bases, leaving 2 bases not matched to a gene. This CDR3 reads CATSRSAGYEQYF. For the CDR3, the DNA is TGTGCCACCAGCAGATCAGCGGGATACGAGCAGTACTTC.

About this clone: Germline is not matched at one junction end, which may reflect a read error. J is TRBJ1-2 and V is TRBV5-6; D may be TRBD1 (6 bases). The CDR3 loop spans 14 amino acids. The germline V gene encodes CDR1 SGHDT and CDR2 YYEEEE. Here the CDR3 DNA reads TGTGCCAGCAGCTTGGTACAGGGCTACCCCCTCTTCGACTTC. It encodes CASSLVQGYPLFDF.

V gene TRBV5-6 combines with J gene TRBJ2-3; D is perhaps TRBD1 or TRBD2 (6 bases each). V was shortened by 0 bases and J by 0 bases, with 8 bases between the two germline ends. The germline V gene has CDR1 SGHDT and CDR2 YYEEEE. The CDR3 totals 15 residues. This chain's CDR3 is CASSLVGGSTDTQYF. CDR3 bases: TGTGCCAGCAGCTTGGTCGGGGGCAGCACAGATACGCAGTATTTT.

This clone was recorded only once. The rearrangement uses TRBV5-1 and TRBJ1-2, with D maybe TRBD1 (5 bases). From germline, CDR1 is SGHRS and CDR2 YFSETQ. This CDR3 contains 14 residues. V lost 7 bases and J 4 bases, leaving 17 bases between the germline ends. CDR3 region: CASYPDSPRYGYTF. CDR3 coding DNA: TGCGCCAGCTATCCCGACAGTCCCCGCTATGGCTACACCTTC.

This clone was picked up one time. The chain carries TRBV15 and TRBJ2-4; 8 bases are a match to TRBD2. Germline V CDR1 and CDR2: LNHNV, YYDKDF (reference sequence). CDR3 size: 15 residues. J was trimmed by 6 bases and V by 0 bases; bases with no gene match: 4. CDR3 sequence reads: CATSRDSGIGNIQYF. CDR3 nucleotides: TGTGCCACCAGCAGAGATAGCGGGATCGGAAACATTCAGTACTTC.

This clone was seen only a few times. CDR3 nucleotide sequence: TGTGCCAGCAGGCGACTGACAGGGTTTGCTGGCTACACCTTC. As protein: CASRRLTGFAGYTF. This chain uses TRBV6-1 with TRBJ1-2; 7 positions match TRBD1. V lost 6 bases to trimming and J lost 7 bases; unmatched junction nucleotides: 11. The CDR3 loop spans 14 amino acids. The V gene's germline CDR1 is MNHNS and CDR2 SASEGT.

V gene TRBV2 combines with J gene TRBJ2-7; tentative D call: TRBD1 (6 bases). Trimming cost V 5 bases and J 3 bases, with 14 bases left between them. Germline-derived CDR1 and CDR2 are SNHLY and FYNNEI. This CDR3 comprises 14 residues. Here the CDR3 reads CASSPTGISYEQYF. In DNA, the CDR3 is TGTGCCAGCAGTCCCACAGGGATCAGCTACGAGCAGTACTTC.